Below, one TCR beta chain is given with its context. This specimen belongs to a study of T cell responses to AZD1222 COVID-19 vaccine. Assay: immunoSEQ multiplex PCR; the TCRdb copy retains only in-frame clones and omits some. The data hold 140,000 or so clones, with roughly nine tenths observed a single time. Germline V gene lookup returns CDR1 MNHNY and CDR2 SVGAGI (reference sequence). Trimming stripped 7 bases from V and 4 bases from J, with 8 bases between. CDR3 length: 12 amino acids. The source material was peripheral blood, sampled on day 0 of AZD1222 vaccination. This chain uses TRBV6-6 with TRBJ2-1; D not resolved. The receptor was derived from an adult in good health. The CDR3: CASTTDYNEQFF. CDR3 coding DNA: TGTGCCAGCACTACGGATTACAATGAGCAGTTCTTC.